This T cell receptor (beta chain) stems from a study of early stage breast cancer tumors. Turning to the study itself: Around 9.6-fold was the mean read coverage per sample.

Blood replicates held 0.5 ug DNA, tumor or normal breast about 1.5 ug, two each. Only in-frame clones appear in the TCRdb table, and some are missing; sequencing was by immunoSEQ multiplex PCR. The table records some 35,000 clones, around 70% of them present only once. The sequenced material came from blood. The origin of this receptor is a person between 60 and 69 years old with breast cancer.

CDR3 loop: CASSQPSGPNTGELFF. The CDR3 DNA sequence: TGTGCCAGCAGCCAACCTAGCGGACCCAACACCGGGGAGCTGTTTTTT. The chain is built from TRBV16 and TRBJ2-2; 7 bases match TRBD2. The CDR3 contains 16 residues. J gave up 2 bases and V 2 bases, and 5 bases lay outside the gene matches. CDR1 and CDR2 (germline): KGHSY, FQNENV.